This TCR beta chain was identified during a study of blood T cell repertoires in COVID-19. About the research overall: Both acute and convalescent COVID-19 samples were obtained from the United States, Italy and Spain. T cells, B-cell-depleted T cells, or PBMCs provided the cDNA or gDNA that served as material.

After removal of 4 bases from V and 8 bases from J, the junction contained 7 bases not matched to a gene. This CDR3 has 14 amino acids. CDR1 LGHDT and CDR2 YNNKEL come from the germline V gene (reference sequence). In the authors' methods: Amplification from reference gene primers served as the basis for estimated nucleated cell counts. Profiling relied on immunoSEQ multiplex PCR, and the TCRdb table lists in-frame clones only, not all of them. V and J calls and clone size follow that table, whereas D and trimming were derived from the DNA. The sample has more than 85,000 clones; under 80% are singletons.

The clonotype was recovered from a woman between 70 and 85 years old with acute or convalescent COVID-19. Specimen: peripheral blood. The genes are TRBV3-1 (or the pseudogene TRBV3-2) and TRBJ2-1; 8 bases align to TRBD2. The CDR3 reads CASSLRGAGDEQFF. In DNA form, the CDR3 reads TGTGCCAGCAGCCTGCGGGGGGCGGGGGATGAGCAGTTCTTC.